A single sample is the source of the 17 T cell receptor beta chains below, sequenced in a study of T cells in Graves' hyperthyroidism and ophthalmopathy. It was RNA transcripts that yielded the amplified TCR beta CDR3 regions. First-round RT-PCR targeting the TCR CDR3 was performed with the HTBI primer set. TCRdb fed the multiplex PCR reads into MiXCR, producing one record per CDR3 protein. The data contain 350,000 to 400,000 distinct CDR3 sequences, about 18% of them singletons. What was sequenced was blood. Receptors were obtained from a man aged 18 to 29 with Graves' ophthalmopathy.

In the case of this clonotype: This may be a read error: a much more frequent sequence differs by one nucleotide. The V gene is TRBV7-2, the J gene TRBJ1-5; a weak D match, TRBD1 (6 bases). Germline V gene sequence: CDR1 SGHTA, CDR2 FQGNSA. The V gene lost 4 bases and the J gene lost 5 bases, with 12 bases spanning the gap. The CDR3 length is 14 residues. The DNA of the CDR3 is TGTGCCAGCAGCTCAGGGGCCCAATATCAGCCCCAGCATTTT. Translating it yields CASSSGAQYQPQHF. The complete variable domain, with remaining parts taken from reference TRBV7-2 and TRBJ1-5, reads GAGVSQSPSNKVTEKGKDVELRCDPISGHTALYWYRQSLGQGLEFLIYFQGNSAPDKSGLPSDRFSAERTGGSVSTLTIQRTQQEDSAVYLCASSSGAQYQPQHFGDGTRLSIL.

In its sample, this clonotype was seen a few times. The rearrangement uses TRBV29-1 and TRBJ1-1; perhaps TRBD1 as D (6 bases). With 4 bases removed from V and 0 bases from J, the gap between germline ends came to 15 bases. Germline-derived CDR1 and CDR2 are SQVTM and ANQGSEA. The CDR3 consists of 15 residues. The CDR3 reads CSVGHPGTMNTEAFF. The CDR3 nucleotides read TGCAGCGTTGGCCACCCCGGGACAATGAACACTGAAGCTTTCTTT.

The gene calls are TRBV3-1 and TRBJ2-3; weak D call: TRBD2 (6 bases). Trimming removed 0 bases at V and 4 bases at J, with 17 bases between. Germline V gene data show CDR1 as LGHDT and CDR2 as YNNKEL (reference sequence). CDR3 length: 17 amino acids. In DNA form, the CDR3 reads TGTGCCAGCAGCCAAGAGGCACCTGGCATAGCGGCAGATACGCAGTATTTT. Translated, it gives CASSQEAPGIAADTQYF.

This clonotype was seen ten or more times. The gene calls are TRBV5-1 and TRBJ2-7; a weak D match, TRBD2 (6 bases). The V gene's germline CDR1 is SGHRS and CDR2 YFSETQ. With 0 bases removed from V and 5 bases from J, the gap between germline ends came to 12 bases. The CDR3 length is 14 residues. The CDR3 loop is CASSLGPGGDEQYF. The CDR3 nucleotides read TGCGCCAGCAGCTTGGGTCCTGGCGGGGACGAGCAGTACTTC. Drawing the rest from reference TRBV5-1 and TRBJ2-7, the complete variable domain is KAGVTQTPRYLIKTRGQQVTLSCSPISGHRSVSWYQQTPGQGLQFLFEYFSETQRNKGNFPGRFSGRQFSNSRSEMNVSTLELGDSALYLCASSLGPGGDEQYFGPGTRLTVT.

This clonotype has only a few counts. The chain has TRBV6-1 and TRBJ1-5, with D unresolved. Germline V gene lookup returns CDR1 MNHNS and CDR2 SASEGT. The CDR3 loop spans 15 amino acids. Trimming took 2 bases from V and 1 from J, leaving 9 bases between them. CDR3 loop: CASSEIRLSNQPQHF. The DNA of the CDR3 is TGTGCCAGCAGTGAAATCAGATTGAGCAATCAGCCCCAGCATTTT.

This clonotype was counted only a few times. This chain joins TRBV7-8 and TRBJ2-7, with D maybe TRBD1 (6 bases). V was pared by 3 bases and J by 4 bases, with 19 bases between. The CDR3 is 16 residues long. CDR1 and CDR2 (germline): SGHVS, FQNEAQ. CDR3 in amino acids: CASSFPQQGQRYEQYF. CDR3 in DNA: TGTGCCAGCAGCTTCCCTCAACAGGGCCAGCGATACGAGCAGTACTTC.

This clonotype was detected ten times or more. J is TRBJ1-4 and V is TRBV5-5; D unresolved. The CDR3 contains 16 residues. Germline-derived CDR1 and CDR2 are SGHKS and YYEKEE (reference sequence). The germline V and J ends were trimmed by 0 bases and 5 bases, with 14 bases remaining between them. The CDR3 nucleotides read TGTGCCAGCAGCTTGGTCGGTCTGAATAGGAATGAAAAACTGTTTTTT. Translation: CASSLVGLNRNEKLFF.

This clonotype has a count of ten or more. The rearrangement joins TRBV3-1 to TRBJ1-5; TRBD1 matches 7 bases. Unmatched junction bases numbered 8, after V lost 4 bases and J lost 5 bases. Per the germline V gene, CDR1 is LGHDT and CDR2 is YNNKEL (reference sequence). This CDR3 comprises 15 residues. DNA for the CDR3: TGTGCCAGCAGCCTCGGTCCCAGGGGGGATCAGCCCCAGCATTTT. Translated: CASSLGPRGDQPQHF.

This clonotype has a count of ten or more. J is TRBJ2-5 and V is TRBV7-6, with 11 nucleotides matching TRBD2. Germline V CDR1 and CDR2: SGHVS, FNYEAQ. The length of the CDR3 is 16 residues. V shed 5 bases and J 1 base; nucleotides not matched to a gene: 6. CDR3 protein: CASSLRLAGLQETQYF. The CDR3 region has the DNA TGTGCCAGCAGCCTTCGACTAGCGGGGCTCCAAGAGACCCAGTACTTC.

This clonotype was counted at least ten times. V usage is TRBV3-1 and J usage is TRBJ1-1; D uncertain. CDR1 and CDR2 (germline): LGHDT, YNNKEL (reference sequence). The CDR3 covers 13 residues. The ends were cut back, 1 base at V and 5 bases at J, with 8 bases in the middle. The CDR3: CASSQGVETEAFF. For the CDR3, the DNA is TGTGCCAGCAGCCAAGGGGTGGAAACTGAAGCTTTCTTT.

There are a few counts of this clonotype. The rearrangement uses TRBV4-1 and TRBJ2-3; 8 nucleotides align to TRBD2. Germline trimming cut 4 bases from V and 0 bases from J; bases unmatched to any gene: 6. There are 16 residues in the CDR3. The V gene's germline CDR1 is MGHRA and CDR2 YSYEKL. The CDR3 DNA reads as TGCGCCAGCAGCCCCGGGGGGGCTTATAGCACAGATACGCAGTATTTT. This sequence encodes CASSPGGAYSTDTQYF.

This clonotype appeared many times. The gene calls are TRBV5-6 and TRBJ2-3, with a tentative D call TRBD2 (6 bases). This CDR3 contains 17 residues. The germline CDR1 and CDR2 sequences are SGHDT and YYEEEE. V was cut by 2 bases and J by 0 bases, with 16 bases left in between. CDR3 DNA sequence: TGTGCCAGCAGCTTTCCCTACGCGGGGCCTAGCACAGATACGCAGTATTTT. As protein: CASSFPYAGPSTDTQYF.

This clonotype was picked up many times. The chain uses TRBV18 and TRBJ2-7, with TRBD1 matching 10 bases. CDR1 is KGHSH and CDR2 is LQKENI in the germline V gene. After removal of 5 bases from V and 4 bases from J, the junction contained 2 bases not matched to a gene. The CDR3 has 13 amino acids. CDR3 sequence: CASSGDRGYEQYF. DNA for the CDR3: TGTGCCAGCTCAGGGGACAGGGGTTACGAGCAGTACTTC.

There are many counts of this clonotype. The gene calls are TRBV7-2 and TRBJ2-7; possibly TRBD1 or TRBD2 for D (5 bases each). The CDR3 has 14 residues. Germline lookup yields CDR1 SGHTA and CDR2 FQGNSA. Trimming left V 6 bases short and J 4 bases short, with 16 bases between. CDR3 sequence reads: CASRTGPSLYEQYF. The CDR3 bases are TGTGCCAGCAGGACGGGGCCCTCTCTGTACGAGCAGTACTTC.

The chain has TRBV4-1 and TRBJ1-1; D is possibly TRBD1 (5 bases). V dropped 4 bases and J dropped 0 bases, with 24 bases sitting between them. Germline V gene data show CDR1 as MGHRA and CDR2 as YSYEKL. The CDR3 runs to 19 residues. The DNA of the CDR3 is TGCGCCAGCAGCCGCGGGGGGTGGGTGTCCGCGAGGATGAACACTGAAGCTTTCTTT. Protein: CASSRGGWVSARMNTEAFF.

The chain couples TRBV5-1 to TRBJ2-3, with no clear D. Germline V gene data show CDR1 as SGHRS and CDR2 as YFSETQ. V was trimmed by 2 bases and J by 2 bases, leaving 6 bases between them. The CDR3 runs to 13 residues. The CDR3 spells CASSLHFTDTQYF. The CDR3 bases are TGCGCCAGCAGCTTACACTTCACAGATACGCAGTATTTT. The full variable domain, with the rest looked up from reference TRBV5-1 and TRBJ2-3, is KAGVTQTPRYLIKTRGQQVTLSCSPISGHRSVSWYQQTPGQGLQFLFEYFSETQRNKGNFPGRFSGRQFSNSRSEMNVSTLELGDSALYLCASSLHFTDTQYFGPGTRLTVL.

In regard to this clonotype: This sequence may be a read error, since a much larger clone differs from it by one base. The genes are TRBV7-8 and TRBJ1-3; D gene unclear. The germline gives CDR1 SGHVS, CDR2 FQNEAQ. The CDR3 has 13 residues. CDR3 sequence: CTSSSPAGNTIYF. CDR3 DNA: TGTACCAGCAGCTCCCCAGCTGGAAACACCATATATTTT.